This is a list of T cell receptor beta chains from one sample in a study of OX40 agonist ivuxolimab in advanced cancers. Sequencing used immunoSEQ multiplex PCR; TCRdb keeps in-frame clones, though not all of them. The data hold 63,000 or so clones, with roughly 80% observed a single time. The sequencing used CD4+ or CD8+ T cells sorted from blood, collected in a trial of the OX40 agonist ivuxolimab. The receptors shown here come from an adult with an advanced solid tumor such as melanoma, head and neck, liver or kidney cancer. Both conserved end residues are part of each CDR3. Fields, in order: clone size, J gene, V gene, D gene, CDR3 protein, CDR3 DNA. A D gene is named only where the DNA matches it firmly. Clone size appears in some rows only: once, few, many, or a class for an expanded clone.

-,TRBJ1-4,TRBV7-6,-,CASRNRAAGNEKLFF,TGTGCCAGCAGAAACAGGGCCGCCGGTAATGAAAAACTGTTTTTT
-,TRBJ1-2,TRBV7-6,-,CASSLREGDGYTF,TGTGCCAGCAGCTTACGGGAAGGGGATGGCTACACCTTC
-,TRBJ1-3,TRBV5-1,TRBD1,CASSPGTGRGNTIYF,TGCGCCAGCAGCCCAGGGACAGGGAGGGGAAACACCATATATTTT
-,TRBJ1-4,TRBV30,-,CAWSPRGSQYEKLFF,TGTGCCTGGAGTCCCAGGGGCAGCCAATATGAAAAACTGTTTTTT
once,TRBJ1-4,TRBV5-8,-,CASSLAGGAGNEKLFF,TGTGCCAGCAGCTTGGCCGGGGGGGCCGGTAATGAAAAACTGTTTTTT
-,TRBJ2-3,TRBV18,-,CASSPTADTQYF,TGTGCCAGCTCACCAACCGCAGATACGCAGTATTTT
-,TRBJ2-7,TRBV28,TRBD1,CASRLSGTGSGEQYF,TGTGCCAGCAGACTATCCGGGACAGGGTCTGGCGAGCAGTACTTC
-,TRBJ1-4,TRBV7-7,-,CASSLSGTPGEKLFF,TGTGCCAGCAGCTTATCAGGGACACCCGGGGAAAAACTGTTTTTT
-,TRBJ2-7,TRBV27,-,CASSLGREVPYEQYF,TGTGCCAGCAGTTTAGGTCGCGAGGTACCCTACGAGCAGTACTTC
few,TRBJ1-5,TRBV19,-,CASSPGGHPLHF,TGTGCCAGTAGCCCTGGGGGACACCCGCTGCATTTT
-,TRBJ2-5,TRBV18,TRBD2,CASSHLTSGVGQETQYF,TGTGCCAGCTCACACCTAACTAGCGGGGTCGGACAAGAGACCCAGTACTTC
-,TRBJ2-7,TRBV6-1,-,CATRTDLYEQYF,TGTGCCACAAGGACAGATCTTTACGAGCAGTACTTC